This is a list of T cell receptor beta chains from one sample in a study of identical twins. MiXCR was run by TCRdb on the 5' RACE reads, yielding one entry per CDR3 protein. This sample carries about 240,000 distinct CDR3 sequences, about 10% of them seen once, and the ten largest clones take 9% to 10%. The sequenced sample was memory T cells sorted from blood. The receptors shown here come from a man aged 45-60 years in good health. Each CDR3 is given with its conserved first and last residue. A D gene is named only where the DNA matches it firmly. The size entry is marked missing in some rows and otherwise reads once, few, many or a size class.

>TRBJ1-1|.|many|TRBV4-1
TGCGCCAGCAGCCAGGAATCGTTGGGGGGAAGGAGGACTGAAGCTTTCTTT
CASSQESLGGRRTEAFF
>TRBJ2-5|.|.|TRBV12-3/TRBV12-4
TGTGCCAGCACCCGAGGAAGCCAAGAGACCCAGTACTTC
CASTRGSQETQYF
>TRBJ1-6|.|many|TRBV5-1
TGCGCCAGCAGCTTTGACAGGAATAATTCACCCCTCCACTTT
CASSFDRNNSPLHF
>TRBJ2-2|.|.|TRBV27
TGTGCCAGCAGCCTATTTGGGGGAGTTAACACCGGGGAGCTGTTTTTT
CASSLFGGVNTGELFF
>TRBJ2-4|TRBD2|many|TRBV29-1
TGCAGCGGCTCCCCGCGGGGGAATATAAACATTCAGTACTTC
CSGSPRGNINIQYF
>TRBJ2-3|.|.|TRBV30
TGTGCCTGGAGTCAGGATGCTACGCAGTATTTT
CAWSQDATQYF
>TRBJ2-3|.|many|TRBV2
TGTGCCAGCAGGAACCCCTCCGGCGGTGGGGGCACAGATACGCAGTATTTT
CASRNPSGGGGTDTQYF
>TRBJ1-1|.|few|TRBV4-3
TGCGCCAGCAGCCAAGAGCCGGGTTCGAACACTGAAGCTTTCTTT
CASSQEPGSNTEAFF
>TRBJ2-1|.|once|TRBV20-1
TGCAGTGCTAGAAGGGCCGTGGGAGTGGGGAAAGAGCAGTTCTTC
CSARRAVGVGKEQFF
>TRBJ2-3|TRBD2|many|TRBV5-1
TGCGCCAGCAGCCTACATCCTAGCGGGGGAGCGTCAGATACGCAGTATTTT
CASSLHPSGGASDTQYF
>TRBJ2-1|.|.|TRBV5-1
TGCGCCAGCAGAACGGACACTTACAATGAGCAGTTCTTC
CASRTDTYNEQFF
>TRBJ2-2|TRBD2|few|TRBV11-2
TGTGCCAGCAGCAACCTTTACGGGACTAGCGGGAGAGAGCTGTTTTTT
CASSNLYGTSGRELFF
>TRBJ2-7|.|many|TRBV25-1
TGTGCCAGCAGAGAGGGGGGGAGCTACGAGCAGTACTTC
CASREGGSYEQYF
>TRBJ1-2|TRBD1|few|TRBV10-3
TGTGCCATCAGGGACAGGACGGCGGTTTATGGCTACACCTTC
CAIRDRTAVYGYTF
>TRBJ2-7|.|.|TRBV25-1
TGTGCCAGCAGGGAGGACTCCTCCTGGGGCGAGCAGTACTTC
CASREDSSWGEQYF
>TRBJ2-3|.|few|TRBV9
TGTGCCAGCACCAGAGCGTCGACAGTAGATACGCAGTATTTT
CASTRASTVDTQYF
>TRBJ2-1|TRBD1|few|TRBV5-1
TGCGCCAGCAGCCGCCGGGACAGGGGAAGCAATGAGCAGTTCTTC
CASSRRDRGSNEQFF
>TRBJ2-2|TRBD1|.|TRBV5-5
TGTGCCAGCAGCTCCCATCTGGACAGGGGAATTAACGGGGAGCTGTTTTTT
CASSSHLDRGINGELFF
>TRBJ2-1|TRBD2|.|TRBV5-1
TGCGCCAGCAGCCTAAGCGGGGGCCTCCCCTACAATGAGCAGTTCTTC
CASSLSGGLPYNEQFF
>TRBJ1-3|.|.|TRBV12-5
TGTGCTAGTGGTTTGGTACCCCCCAGACTACAATCCTCTGGAAACACCATATATTTT
CASGLVPPRLQSSGNTIYF
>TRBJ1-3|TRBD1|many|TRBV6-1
TGTGCCAGCAGTGAAGGGGACAGGGCTGGAAACACCATATATTTT
CASSEGDRAGNTIYF
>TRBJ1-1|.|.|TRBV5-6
TGTGCCAGCAGCACACTTAAGAACCCTGAAGCTTTCTTT
CASSTLKNPEAFF
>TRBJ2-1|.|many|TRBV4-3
TGCGCCAGCAGCCAAGATTTAGATCAGAGGGGTGAGCAGTTCTTC
CASSQDLDQRGEQFF
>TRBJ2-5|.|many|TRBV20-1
TGCAGTGCTAGTCCCGGGACTGCGTACCAAGAGACCCAGTACTTC
CSASPGTAYQETQYF
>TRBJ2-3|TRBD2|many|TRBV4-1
TGCGCCAGCAGCCATAGCGGGAGGGGTTTGTCAGATACGCAGTATTTT
CASSHSGRGLSDTQYF
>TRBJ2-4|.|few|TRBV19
TGTGCCAGTAGAATATCCGGGTTTCAAAACATTCAGTACTTC
CASRISGFQNIQYF
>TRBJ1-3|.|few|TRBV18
TGTGCCAGCTCACCACAGCCGCTGATGCCCTATGGAAACACCATATATTTT
CASSPQPLMPYGNTIYF
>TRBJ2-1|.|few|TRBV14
TGTGCCAGCAGTCGCAAGAGCCCTGAGCAGTTCTTC
CASSRKSPEQFF